The TCR beta chain described here comes from a study of T cell repertoires in cytomegalovirus infection. Study overall: A matching HLA type, together with CMV infection, was signaled by public TCR beta signatures. General observations from the study: CMV carriers having the relevant HLA were flagged by cumulative public TCR beta family frequency.

Trimming stripped 0 bases from V and 10 bases from J, with 13 bases between. CDR3 length: 14 amino acids. The germline V gene has CDR1 DFQATT and CDR2 SNEGSKA (reference sequence). TCRdb itself ran the reads through MiXCR, one entry per CDR3 protein. This sample carries 310,000 or so distinct CDR3 sequences, around 10% of them seen once, and the ten largest clones take 2.5%. As to this clonotype: The target antigen is unknown.

The sequenced sample consisted of PBMCs. The TCR comes from a human donor in good health (CMV status not recorded). Some clones in this sample may be carry-over from other donors' samples. The chain links TRBV20-1 to TRBJ1-6; TRBD1 might be the D (5 bases). CDR3 in DNA: TGCAGTGCTAGAGATAACAGGCACTTGTCACCCCTCCACTTT. This codes for CSARDNRHLSPLHF.